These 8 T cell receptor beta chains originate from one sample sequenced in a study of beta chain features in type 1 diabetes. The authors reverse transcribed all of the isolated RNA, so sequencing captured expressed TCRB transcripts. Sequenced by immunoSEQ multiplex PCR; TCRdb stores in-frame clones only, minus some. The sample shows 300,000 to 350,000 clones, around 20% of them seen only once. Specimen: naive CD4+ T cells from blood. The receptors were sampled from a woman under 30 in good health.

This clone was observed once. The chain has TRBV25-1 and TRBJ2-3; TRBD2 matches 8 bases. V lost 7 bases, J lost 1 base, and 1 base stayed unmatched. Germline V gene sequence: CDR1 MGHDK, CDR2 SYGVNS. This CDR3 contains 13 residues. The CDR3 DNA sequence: TGTGCCAGCACGGGGGGGGGCACAGATACGCAGTATTTT. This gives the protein CASTGGGTDTQYF.

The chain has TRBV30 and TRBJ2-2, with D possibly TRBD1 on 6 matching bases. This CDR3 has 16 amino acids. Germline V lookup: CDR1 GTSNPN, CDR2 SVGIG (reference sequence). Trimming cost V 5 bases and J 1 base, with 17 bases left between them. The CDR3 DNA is TGTGCCTGGGGTAGGGGACACCAAAAGAACACCGGGGAGCTGTTTTTT. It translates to CAWGRGHQKNTGELFF.

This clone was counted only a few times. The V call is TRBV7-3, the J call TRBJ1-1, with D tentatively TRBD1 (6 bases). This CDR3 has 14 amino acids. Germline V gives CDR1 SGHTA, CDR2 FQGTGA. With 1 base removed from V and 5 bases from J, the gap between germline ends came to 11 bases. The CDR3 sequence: CASSLSQGYTEAFF. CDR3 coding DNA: TGTGCCAGCAGCTTAAGTCAGGGGTATACTGAAGCTTTCTTT.

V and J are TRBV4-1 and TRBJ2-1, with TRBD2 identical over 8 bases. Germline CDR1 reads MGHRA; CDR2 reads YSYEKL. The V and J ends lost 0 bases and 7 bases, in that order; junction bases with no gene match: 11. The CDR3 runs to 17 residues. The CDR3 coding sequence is TGCGCCAGCAGCCAAGATAGAGGGGCGGGGGGCAAAAATGAGCAGTTCTTC. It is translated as CASSQDRGAGGKNEQFF.

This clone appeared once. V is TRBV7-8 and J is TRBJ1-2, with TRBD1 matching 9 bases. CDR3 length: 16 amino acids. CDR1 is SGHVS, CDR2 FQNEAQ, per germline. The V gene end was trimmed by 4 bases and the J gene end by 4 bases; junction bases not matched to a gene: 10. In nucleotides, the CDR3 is TGTGCCAGCAGCTCCCAAACCGGGACAGGGCGCTATGGCTACACCTTC. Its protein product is CASSSQTGTGRYGYTF.

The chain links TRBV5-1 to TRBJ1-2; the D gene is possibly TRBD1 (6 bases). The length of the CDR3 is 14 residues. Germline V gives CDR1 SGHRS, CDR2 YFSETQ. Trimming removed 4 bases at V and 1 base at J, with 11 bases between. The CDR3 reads CASSPDRLNYGYTF. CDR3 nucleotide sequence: TGCGCCAGCAGCCCGGACAGACTTAACTATGGCTACACCTTC.

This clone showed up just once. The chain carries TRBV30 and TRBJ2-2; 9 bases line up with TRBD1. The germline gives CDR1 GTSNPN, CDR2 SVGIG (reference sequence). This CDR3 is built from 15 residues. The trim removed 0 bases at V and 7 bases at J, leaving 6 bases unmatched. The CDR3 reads CAWSVGTGIYGELFF. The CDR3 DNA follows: TGTGCCTGGAGTGTAGGGACAGGGATTTACGGGGAGCTGTTTTTT. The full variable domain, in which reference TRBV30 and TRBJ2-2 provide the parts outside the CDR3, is SQTIHQWPATLVQPVGSPLSLECTVEGTSNPNLYWYRQAAGRGLQLLFYSVGIGQISSEVPQNLSASRPQDRQFILSSKKLLLSDSGFYLCAWSVGTGIYGELFFGEGSRLTVL.

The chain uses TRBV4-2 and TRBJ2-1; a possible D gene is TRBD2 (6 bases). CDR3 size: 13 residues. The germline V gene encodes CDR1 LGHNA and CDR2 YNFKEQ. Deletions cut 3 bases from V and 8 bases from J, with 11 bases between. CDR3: CASSQAGLYEQFF. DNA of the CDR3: TGTGCCAGCAGCCAGGCGGGACTTTATGAGCAGTTCTTC.